This TCR beta chain was recovered during a study of T cell responses to AZD1222 COVID-19 vaccine. The table came from immunoSEQ multiplex PCR; TCRdb's copy has only in-frame clones and leaves some out. The sample records approximately 73,000 clones, roughly 80% being singletons. V lost 3 bases and J lost 8; bases outside the gene matches: 16. Germline CDR1 and CDR2: SGHRS and YFSETQ. This CDR3 is built from 18 residues. Study-wide results and limits: Sampling captured repertoires only after the peak T cell response. It was only 6 or 7 AZD1222 recipients who were seropositive at baseline. Distributed over spike, vaccine-associated CD4 TCRs predominated at 160-218 and 743-854.

This clone was found a few times. Its antigen remains unknown. Sequencing was performed on peripheral blood, taken on day 0 of AZD1222 vaccination. The receptor was isolated from an adult in good health. V usage is TRBV5-1 and J usage is TRBJ1-4; 10 bases map to TRBD1. In DNA, the CDR3 is TGCGCCAGCAGCTCATCACTGCTCGACAGGGGGCGAGAAGAAAAACTGTTTTTT. It encodes CASSSSLLDRGREEKLFF.